The subject of this entry is one TCR beta chain. This sample stems from a study of T-cell reconstitution after alpha-beta-depleted transplantation in children. Preparation of the TCRbeta library involved a method that used unique molecular identifiers. Via MiXCR, TCRdb re-called the PCR reads, giving one row per CDR3 protein. This sample carries 200,000 to 250,000 distinct CDR3 sequences, approximately 9% of them seen once, and the ten largest clones take about 6.2%. The sequenced sample was PBMCs from the stem cell graft donor, obtained from the stem cell graft. This TCR was recovered from a human donor who donated a stem cell graft to a child with acute lymphoblastic leukemia.

For the CDR3, the DNA is TGCGCCAGCAGCTCTACCGCCGGGACAGGGATGAATGGCTACACCTTC. It specifies CASSSTAGTGMNGYTF. The rearrangement links TRBV5-1 to TRBJ1-2; 9 bases are a match to TRBD1. The germline V gene has CDR1 SGHRS and CDR2 YFSETQ. The length of the CDR3 is 16 residues. V trimming: 3 bases; J trimming: 6 bases; junction bases outside the gene matches: 12.